A selection of T cell receptor beta chains follows, all from one sample in a study of blood T cell repertoires in COVID-19. The protocol was immunoSEQ multiplex PCR, while the TCRdb copy is restricted to in-frame clones and leaves out a portion. The data contain about 260,000 clones, roughly nine tenths of them singletons. Sequenced material: PBMCs or T cells enriched from blood (not recorded which). These TCRs come from a woman aged 18-30 years who had recovered from COVID-19. Both conserved end residues are part of each CDR3.

J	V	CDR3
TRBJ2-2	TRBV5-1	CASSWRTGGGELFF
TRBJ1-2	TRBV30	CAWSGTGFGVGYTF
TRBJ2-3	TRBV7-9	CASSIGLAGGLDTQYF
TRBJ1-1	TRBV7-6	CASSQTLNTEAFF
TRBJ1-1	TRBV28	CASSLRNTEAFF
TRBJ2-7	TRBV4-1	CASSQGLGYEQYF
TRBJ2-2	TRBV7-2	CASSGDRGNTGELFF
TRBJ1-5	TRBV19	CASSIGTGPQPQHF
TRBJ2-7	TRBV5-5	CASSLLTGGRRSYEQYF
TRBJ2-3	TRBV2	CASILYRGAFENTDTQYF
TRBJ1-6	TRBV28	CASSFTNRNSPLHF
TRBJ2-7	TRBV5-8	CASSPWAGDYEQYF
TRBJ1-1	TRBV11-2	CASSVDRGTEAFF
TRBJ2-2	TRBV11-1	CASSWSGTSNTGELFF
TRBJ1-2	TRBV19	CASSPLLGGDGYTF
TRBJ1-1	TRBV10-3	CAISESGDTNTEAFF
TRBJ1-4	TRBV4-1	CASSQGGSYEKLFF
TRBJ1-1	TRBV19	CASSIRTGTLHRAFF
TRBJ2-7	TRBV5-6	CASRRGGSSYEQYF
TRBJ1-2	TRBV11-2	CASSFKGLDGYTF
TRBJ2-1	TRBV13	CASSDNRGRNEQFF
TRBJ2-7	TRBV27	CASSLKRPDPYEQYF
TRBJ1-2	TRBV5-1	CASSQFGQGVFNYGYTF
TRBJ1-2	TRBV5-6	CASSFSPGTANYGYTF
TRBJ1-1	TRBV5-4	CASKQGLDTEAFF
TRBJ2-7	TRBV7-9	CASSATDRNPNEQYF
TRBJ1-3	TRBV7-9	CASSLRRGQVLYF
TRBJ2-7	TRBV29-1	CSVKAGGTYEQYF
TRBJ2-3	TRBV5-1	CASSLAVRGSTDTQYF
TRBJ2-5	TRBV10-3	CAISEQASLAGGLETQYF
TRBJ1-4	TRBV15	CATSRTATNEKLFF
TRBJ2-2	TRBV29-1	CSVRQSETGELFF
TRBJ2-3	TRBV5-1	CASSLGAAGGRESTQYF
TRBJ1-2	TRBV9	CASSVGPGPRDYGYTF
TRBJ2-3	TRBV4-2	CASSLWGQPTDTQYF
TRBJ1-4	TRBV2	CASSDDRGPEKLFF
TRBJ2-2	TRBV2	CASSDLVATGELFF
TRBJ2-7	TRBV4-2	CASSQELAGGYEQYF
TRBJ2-3	TRBV9	CASSVTSGGPRGTDTQYF
TRBJ2-7	TRBV10-3	CAIGKVPRSEQYF
TRBJ1-2	TRBV10-3	CAISEAGQGWGVGYTF
TRBJ2-1	TRBV2	CASSERGQAYNEQFF
TRBJ1-2	TRBV9	CASSVEDRDSNYGYTF
TRBJ2-5	TRBV15	CATRPTGRETQYF
TRBJ2-1	TRBV19	CASSKELASYNEQFF
TRBJ1-6	TRBV7-2	CASSLGTESSYNSPLHF
TRBJ2-2	TRBV10-3	CAISEPSRGGTGELFF
TRBJ1-4	TRBV6-1	CASSEGTANEKLFF
TRBJ1-5	TRBV11-2	CASSLGTGVRQPQHF
TRBJ2-3	TRBV7-9	CASSLGQDNTDTQYF
TRBJ1-2	TRBV30	CAWGAGKGYTF
TRBJ1-2	TRBV2	CASSPMGQGGGYTF
TRBJ2-6	TRBV27	CASSSGTGTSGANVLTF
TRBJ1-5	TRBV6-7	CASSYGGKVSQPQHF
TRBJ1-1	TRBV5-1	CASRDSGGANTEAFF
TRBJ2-3	TRBV6-5	CASSQQGDTQYF
TRBJ2-5	TRBV24-1	CATSDLSDYQQETQYF
TRBJ1-2	TRBV10-3	CAISDKGALGYGYTF
TRBJ2-7	TRBV2	CASSEPTSGGGGEQYF